This T cell receptor beta chain was found in a study of blood T cells in healthy people across ages. A sample-barcoded 5' primer and a J-beta primer mix were used in a second PCR of about 7 to 11 cycles. The template-switch adaptor was a 5' adaptor with 12 random nucleotides. It tagged each cDNA molecule. In TCRdb, the 5' RACE reads were re-called with MiXCR into one record per CDR3 protein. Altogether 790,000 or so distinct CDR3 sequences are present, less than 60% being singletons, with the ten largest covering about a sixth. This CDR3 has 17 residues. CDR1 MNHEY and CDR2 SMNVEV come from the germline V gene (reference sequence). V lost 6 bases to trimming and J lost 0 bases, with 18 bases between them. Study outcomes and limitations: It was the long-lived donors that had more naive CD4+ cells and higher diversity than aged donors. Not knowing donor CMV status may have confounded expanded clonotype changes.

In regard to this clonotype: Antigen unknown.

This chain links TRBV27 with TRBJ1-5, with a possible D match to TRBD1 (6 bases). The sample taken for sequencing was blood. This clonotype originated in a man of 80 years or more in good health. In DNA, the CDR3 is TGTGCCAGCAGCCGCGGTGGGGGCACTAATAGCAATCAGCCCCAGCATTTT. It specifies CASSRGGGTNSNQPQHF.